The rows below give T cell receptor beta chains drawn from one sample of a study of blood T cell repertoires in COVID-19. Profiling relied on immunoSEQ multiplex PCR, and the TCRdb table lists in-frame clones only, not all of them. This sample has some 290,000 clones, with 75% to 90% found just once. Sequenced material: peripheral blood. These TCRs come from a man aged 55-75 years who had recovered from COVID-19. CDR3s leave out the opening cysteine and the closing phenylalanine or tryptophan. The order of the fields is V gene, J gene, clone size, CDR3 protein. Clone size appears in some rows only: once, few, many, or a class for an expanded clone.

TRBV30	TRBJ2-7	-	AWSVQVSYEQY
TRBV3-1/TRBV3-2	TRBJ1-2	few	ASSHSTRGYT
TRBV18	TRBJ1-1	-	ASSPISAGPVSTEAF
TRBV7-8	TRBJ2-2	-	ASSLQTSGRANTGELF
TRBV2	TRBJ2-5	-	ASSASSGGETQY
TRBV9	TRBJ1-6	-	ASSVVGQGNSPLH
TRBV10-3	TRBJ1-4	-	AIKSGTGNEKLF
TRBV11-2	TRBJ2-1	-	ASSLVAGGTNEQF
TRBV9	TRBJ2-7	-	ASSEDSGRPTEQY
TRBV4-1	TRBJ2-3	once	ASSHPASGGISDTQY
TRBV2	TRBJ1-1	-	ASSDFSGGTEAF
TRBV6-5	TRBJ2-3	-	ASRKTAVSTDTQY
TRBV6-5	TRBJ1-6	-	ASSNRQSPNSPLH
TRBV5-1	TRBJ2-5	-	ASSLAALAGVETQY
TRBV18	TRBJ2-4	-	ASTTGAKNIQY
TRBV6-4	TRBJ2-1	-	ASRGGQGGRRNEQF
TRBV10-3	TRBJ1-4	-	AISESVGATNEKLF
TRBV5-6	TRBJ1-6	-	ASSLGQRGYNSPLH
TRBV28	TRBJ2-4	-	ASSREAKNIQY
TRBV10-3	TRBJ1-2	-	ATADWEGAYYGYT
TRBV6-2/TRBV6-3	TRBJ1-5	-	ASSQTPARTGGSNQPQH
TRBV30	TRBJ1-1	-	ASTGGGGGTEAF
TRBV5-5	TRBJ2-3	once	ASSLGAGGQPAADTQY
TRBV5-1	TRBJ2-7	-	ASSRDTASAYEQY
TRBV6-5	TRBJ1-5	few	ASRPGGSSNQPQH
TRBV15	TRBJ2-1	-	ATSRGQHEQF
TRBV3-1/TRBV3-2	TRBJ1-1	-	ASSQVGGRNTEAF
TRBV9	TRBJ1-4	-	ASSPGQGGEKLF
TRBV6-5	TRBJ1-1	few	ASSLLRNTEAF
TRBV9	TRBJ1-5	-	ASSDLGNQPQH